This entry is about one T cell receptor beta chain. With 60 Vbeta and 13 Jbeta primers, the PCR was carried out. The method was immunoSEQ multiplex PCR; TCRdb's version includes in-frame clones alone and lacks a portion of them. The sample lists about 240,000 clones; over 80% were seen once. V dropped 2 bases and J dropped 0; count of bases not matched to a gene: 4. This CDR3 has 16 amino acids. Per germline, CDR1 MNHEY and CDR2 SVGAGI. This specimen belongs to a study of cytomegalovirus exposure and HLA in healthy donors. At the level of the study: Within the Caucasian-associated ancestry cluster were around four fifths of the roughly 400 genotyped donors.

The donors (healthy individuals) were bone marrow donors. The origin of this receptor is a woman between 35 and 50 years old in good health and CMV-seropositive. Material: PBMCs. The genes are TRBV6-5 and TRBJ1-2; TRBD1 agrees at 9 bases. The CDR3 protein is CASSYGTGNTNYGYTF. The CDR3, as DNA: TGTGCCAGCAGTTACGGGACAGGGAATACTAACTATGGCTACACCTTC.